The TCR beta chain described here comes from a study of blood T cell repertoires in COVID-19. Study-wide background: T cells, B-cell-depleted T cells, or PBMCs supplied cDNA or gDNA.

Authors' processing steps: Scientists estimated how many nucleated cells there were by amplifying reference gene primers. Libraries were prepared by immunoSEQ multiplex PCR; TCRdb keeps only in-frame clonotypes and omits some of them. V, J and clone size are those of that table, while D and trimming were read from the DNA. This table has about 140,000 clones, roughly 85% appearing once. The CDR3 sequence is 14 residues long. CDR1 and CDR2 from the germline V gene are MNHNY and SVGAGI (reference sequence). V gave up 4 bases and J gave up 4 bases, with 10 bases separating them. This sequence was found in a human donor in a cohort sampled during active COVID-19. Material: peripheral blood. The rearrangement uses TRBV6-6 and TRBJ1-4, with D hard to call. CDR3 region: CASSWGGSNEKLFF. In DNA form, the CDR3 reads TGTGCCAGCAGTTGGGGAGGGAGTAATGAAAAACTGTTTTTT.